This T cell receptor (beta chain) was sequenced during a study of blood T cell repertoires in COVID-19. Study information: PBMCs, B-cell-depleted T cells, or T cells were the source of the cDNA or gDNA that made up the material.

Original data processing: Estimation of nucleated cell counts was performed using reference gene primer amplification. Assay: immunoSEQ multiplex PCR; the TCRdb copy retains only in-frame clones and omits some. Clone size and the V and J calls come from that table; the DNA yielded D and trimming. The table records nearly 100,000 clones, approximately 86% of them present only once. Germline trimming cut 4 bases from V and 1 base from J; bases unmatched to any gene: 10. This CDR3 has 16 amino acids. The germline V gene has CDR1 SEHNR and CDR2 FQNEAQ (reference sequence). Sequencing was carried out using peripheral blood. This TCR was recovered from a man at least 80 years old with acute or convalescent COVID-19. V is TRBV7-9 and J is TRBJ2-7, with 7 bases matching TRBD1. CDR3 region: CASSSLGTEESYEQYF. Written as DNA, the CDR3 is TGTGCCAGCAGCTCTTTAGGGACAGAAGAATCCTACGAGCAGTACTTC.